This entry is about one T cell receptor beta chain. Germline V gene lookup returns CDR1 SNHLY and CDR2 FYNNEI. V lost 10 bases, J lost 5 bases, and 5 bases stayed unmatched. The CDR3 runs to 13 residues. The record originates from a study of technical replicates of blood from a few donors. Sequencing was performed with immunoSEQ multiplex PCR; in TCRdb, only in-frame clones are kept and a portion is missing. The sample includes just over 95,000 clones, nearly 97% of them seen just once. Sequenced: T cells isolated from PBMCs. The origin of this receptor is a human donor in good health. The V and J genes are TRBV2 and TRBJ2-1; 10 bases are shared with TRBD2. The CDR3 DNA reads as TGTGCCACCAATAGCGGGAGGAACAATGAGCAGTTCTTC. It yields the protein CATNSGRNNEQFF. Using reference TRBV2 and TRBJ2-1 for the parts outside the CDR3, the full variable domain is EPEVTQTPSHQVTQMGQEVILRCVPISNHLYFYWYRQILGQKVEFLVSFYNNEISEKSEIFDDQFSVERPDGSNFTLKIRSTKLEDSAMYFCATNSGRNNEQFFGPGTRLTVL.